The T cell receptor beta chain described here comes from a study of blood T cell repertoires in COVID-19. Libraries were prepared by immunoSEQ multiplex PCR; TCRdb keeps only in-frame clonotypes and omits some of them. This table holds approximately 350,000 clones, 86% found once. Between the trimmed V and J ends, which lost 5 bases and 3 bases, there was a span of 11 bases. CDR1 and CDR2 (germline): SGHRS, YFSETQ. The CDR3 runs 14 residues. V usage is TRBV5-1 and J usage is TRBJ1-4; the D gene is possibly TRBD1 (5 bases). The clonotype comes from a woman between 55 and 75 years old with COVID-19, enrolled during active disease. The sequenced sample was peripheral blood. The CDR3 DNA follows: TGCGCCAGCAGATCAGGGTCGGCTAATGAAAAACTGTTTTTT. Its protein product is CASRSGSANEKLFF. Full variable domain (outside the CDR3, taken from reference TRBV5-1 and TRBJ1-4): KAGVTQTPRYLIKTRGQQVTLSCSPISGHRSVSWYQQTPGQGLQFLFEYFSETQRNKGNFPGRFSGRQFSNSRSEMNVSTLELGDSALYLCASRSGSANEKLFFGSGTQLSVL.